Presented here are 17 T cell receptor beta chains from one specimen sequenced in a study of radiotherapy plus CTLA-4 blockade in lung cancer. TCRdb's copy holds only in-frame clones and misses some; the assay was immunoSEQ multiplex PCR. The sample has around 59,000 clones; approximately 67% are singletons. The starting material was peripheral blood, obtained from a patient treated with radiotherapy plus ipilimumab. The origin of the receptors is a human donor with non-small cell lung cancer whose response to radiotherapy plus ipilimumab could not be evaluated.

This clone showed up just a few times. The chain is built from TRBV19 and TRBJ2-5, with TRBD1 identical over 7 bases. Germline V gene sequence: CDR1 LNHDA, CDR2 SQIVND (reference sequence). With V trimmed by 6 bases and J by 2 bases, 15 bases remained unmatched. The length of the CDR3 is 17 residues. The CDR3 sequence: CASSLPPPTGSQETQYF. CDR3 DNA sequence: TGTGCCAGTAGCCTGCCCCCGCCGACAGGGAGTCAAGAGACCCAGTACTTC.

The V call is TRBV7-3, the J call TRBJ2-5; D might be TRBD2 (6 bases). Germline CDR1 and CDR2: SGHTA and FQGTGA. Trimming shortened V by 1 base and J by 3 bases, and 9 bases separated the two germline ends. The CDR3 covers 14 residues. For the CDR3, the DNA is TGTGCCAGCAGCTTAATCGGCGGGGAAGAGACCCAGTACTTC. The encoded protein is CASSLIGGEETQYF.

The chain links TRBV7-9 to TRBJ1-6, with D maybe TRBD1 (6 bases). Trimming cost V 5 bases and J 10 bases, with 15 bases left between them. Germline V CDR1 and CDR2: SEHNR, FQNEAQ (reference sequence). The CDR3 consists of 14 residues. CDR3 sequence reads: CASSPRAGESPLHF. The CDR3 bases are TGTGCCAGCAGCCCTCGGGCAGGGGAGTCACCCCTCCACTTT.

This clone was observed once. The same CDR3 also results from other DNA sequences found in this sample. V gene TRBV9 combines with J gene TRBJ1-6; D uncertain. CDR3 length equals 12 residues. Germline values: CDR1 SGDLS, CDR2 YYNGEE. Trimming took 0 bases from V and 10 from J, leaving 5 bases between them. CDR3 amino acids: CASSVAGSPLHF. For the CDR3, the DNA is TGTGCCAGCAGCGTAGCGGGATCACCCCTCCACTTT.

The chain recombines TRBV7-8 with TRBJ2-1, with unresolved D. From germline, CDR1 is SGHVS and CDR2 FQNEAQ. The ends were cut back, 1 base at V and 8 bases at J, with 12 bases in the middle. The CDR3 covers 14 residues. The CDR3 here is CASSLEPFEDEQFF. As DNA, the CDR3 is TGTGCCAGCAGCTTAGAACCGTTCGAGGATGAGCAGTTCTTC.

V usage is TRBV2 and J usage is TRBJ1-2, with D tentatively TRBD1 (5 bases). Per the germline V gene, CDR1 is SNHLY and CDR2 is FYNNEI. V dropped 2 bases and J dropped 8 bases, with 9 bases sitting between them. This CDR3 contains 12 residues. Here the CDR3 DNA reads TGTGCCAGCAGTGAAACAGGAACCGGCTACACCTTC. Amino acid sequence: CASSETGTGYTF.

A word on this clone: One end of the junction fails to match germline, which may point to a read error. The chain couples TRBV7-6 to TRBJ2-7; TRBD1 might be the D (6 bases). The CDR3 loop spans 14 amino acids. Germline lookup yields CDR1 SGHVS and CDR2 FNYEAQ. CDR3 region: CANSLAPGDYEQYF. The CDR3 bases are TGTGCCAACAGCTTAGCCCCAGGGGACTACGAGCAGTACTTC. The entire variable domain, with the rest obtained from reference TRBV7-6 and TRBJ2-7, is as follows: GAGVSQSPRYKVTKRGQDVALRCDPISGHVSLYWYRQALGQGPEFLTYFNYEAQQDKSGLPNDRFSAERPEGSISTLTIQRTEQRDSAMYRCANSLAPGDYEQYFGPGTRLTVT.

CDR3 in DNA: TGTGCCAGTAGGAGACCGGGACAGGGGAGCACCGGGGAGCTGTTTTTT. The encoded protein is CASRRPGQGSTGELFF. The rearrangement uses TRBV19 and TRBJ2-2; 10 nucleotides match TRBD1. The CDR3 loop spans 16 amino acids. Germline V gene lookup returns CDR1 LNHDA and CDR2 SQIVND (reference sequence). Trimming cost V 6 bases and J 4 bases; bases outside gene matches: 8.

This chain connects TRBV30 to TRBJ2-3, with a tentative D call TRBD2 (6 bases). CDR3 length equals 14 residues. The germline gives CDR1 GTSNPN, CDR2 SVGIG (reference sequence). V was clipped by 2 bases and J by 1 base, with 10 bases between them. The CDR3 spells CAWSQGGGTDTQYF. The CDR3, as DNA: TGTGCCTGGAGTCAGGGCGGGGGCACAGATACGCAGTATTTT.

CDR3 DNA: TGTGCCAGCAGCGGGGGACAGATACTTTACAATGAGCAGTTCTTC. Amino acids: CASSGGQILYNEQFF. The V call is TRBV9, the J call TRBJ2-1; 7 bases are a match to TRBD1. With V trimmed by 3 bases and J by 4 bases, 7 bases remained unmatched. The CDR3 is 15 amino acids. CDR1 is SGDLS, CDR2 YYNGEE, per germline.

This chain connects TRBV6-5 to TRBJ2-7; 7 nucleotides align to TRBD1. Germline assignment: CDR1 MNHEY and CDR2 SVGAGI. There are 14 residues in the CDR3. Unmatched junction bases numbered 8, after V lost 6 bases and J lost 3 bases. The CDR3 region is CASRAGTANYEQYF. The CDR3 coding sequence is TGTGCCAGCAGGGCCGGGACAGCTAACTACGAGCAGTACTTC.

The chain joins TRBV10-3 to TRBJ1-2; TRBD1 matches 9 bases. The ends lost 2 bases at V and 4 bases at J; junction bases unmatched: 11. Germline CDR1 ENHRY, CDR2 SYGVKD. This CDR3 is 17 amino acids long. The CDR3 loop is CAISEDRGIYGFYGYTF. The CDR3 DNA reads TGTGCCATCAGTGAGGACAGGGGGATCTATGGCTTCTATGGCTACACCTTC.

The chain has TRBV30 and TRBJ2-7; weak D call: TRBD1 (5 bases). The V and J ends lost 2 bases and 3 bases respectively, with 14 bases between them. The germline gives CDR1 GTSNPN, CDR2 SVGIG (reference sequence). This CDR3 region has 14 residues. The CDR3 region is CAWSRGLRSYEQYF. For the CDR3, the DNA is TGTGCCTGGAGTAGGGGCCTAAGGAGCTACGAGCAGTACTTC.

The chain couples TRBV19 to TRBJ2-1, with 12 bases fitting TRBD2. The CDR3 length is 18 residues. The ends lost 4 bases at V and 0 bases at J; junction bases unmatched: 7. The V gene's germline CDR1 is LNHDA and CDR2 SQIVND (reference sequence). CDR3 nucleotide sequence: TGTGCCAGTAGTAAAGGGACTAGCGGGCGCGCCTCCTACAATGAGCAGTTCTTC. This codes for CASSKGTSGRASYNEQFF.

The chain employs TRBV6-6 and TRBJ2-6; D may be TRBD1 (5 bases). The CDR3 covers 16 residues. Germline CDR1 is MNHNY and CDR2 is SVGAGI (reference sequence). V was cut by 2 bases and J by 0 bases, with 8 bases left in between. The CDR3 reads CASSYPGLSGANVLTF. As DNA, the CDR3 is TGTGCCAGCAGTTACCCAGGGCTCTCTGGGGCCAACGTCCTGACTTTC.

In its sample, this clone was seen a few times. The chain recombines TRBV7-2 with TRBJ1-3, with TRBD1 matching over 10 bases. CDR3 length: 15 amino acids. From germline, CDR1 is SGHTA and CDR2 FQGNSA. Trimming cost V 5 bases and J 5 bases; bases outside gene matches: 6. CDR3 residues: CASSRDRGVRNTIYF. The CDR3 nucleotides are TGTGCCAGCAGCCGGGACAGGGGAGTCAGAAACACCATATATTTT.

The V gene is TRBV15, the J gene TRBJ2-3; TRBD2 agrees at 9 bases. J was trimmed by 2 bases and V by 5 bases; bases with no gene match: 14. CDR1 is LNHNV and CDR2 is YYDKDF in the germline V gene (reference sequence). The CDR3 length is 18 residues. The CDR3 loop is CATSAASGVFFYTDTQYF. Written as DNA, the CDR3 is TGTGCCACCAGCGCGGCTAGCGGGGTCTTTTTCTACACAGATACGCAGTATTTT. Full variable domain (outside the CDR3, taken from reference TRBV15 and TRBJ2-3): DAMVIQNPRYQVTQFGKPVTLSCSQTLNHNVMYWYQQKSSQAPKLLFHYYDKDFNNEADTPDNFQSRRPNTSFCFLDIRSPGLGDTAMYLCATSAASGVFFYTDTQYFGPGTRLTVL.